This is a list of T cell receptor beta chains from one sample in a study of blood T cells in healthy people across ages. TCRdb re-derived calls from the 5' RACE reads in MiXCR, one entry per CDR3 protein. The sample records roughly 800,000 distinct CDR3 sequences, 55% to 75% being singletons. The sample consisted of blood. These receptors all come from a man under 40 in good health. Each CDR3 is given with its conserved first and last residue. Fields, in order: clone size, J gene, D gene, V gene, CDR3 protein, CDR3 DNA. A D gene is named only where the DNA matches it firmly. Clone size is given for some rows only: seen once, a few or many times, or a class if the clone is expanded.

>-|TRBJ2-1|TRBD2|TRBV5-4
CASSRPTSGEETQFF
TGTGCCAGCAGTCGTCCGACGAGCGGGGAAGAGACCCAGTTCTTC
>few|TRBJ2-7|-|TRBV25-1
CASSEYPYEQYF
TGTGCCAGCAGTGAATACCCCTACGAGCAGTACTTC
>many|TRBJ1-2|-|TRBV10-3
CAISGQLGANYGYTF
TGTGCCATCAGTGGTCAGCTTGGAGCTAACTATGGCTACACCTTC
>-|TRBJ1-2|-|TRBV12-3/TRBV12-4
CASKTSQARYSYGYTF
TGTGCCAGTAAGACTAGCCAGGCTAGATACTCCTATGGCTACACCTTC
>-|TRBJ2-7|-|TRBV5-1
CASSLMPDSYYEQYF
TGCGCCAGCAGCTTGATGCCGGACAGCTACTACGAGCAGTACTTC
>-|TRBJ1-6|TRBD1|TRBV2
CASRASDRLYSSSPLHF
TGTGCCAGCAGGGCCTCGGACAGGCTTTATTCCAGCTCACCCCTCCACTTT
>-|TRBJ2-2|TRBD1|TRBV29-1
CSGRRQGGTGELFF
TGCAGCGGCCGGAGACAGGGCGGCACCGGGGAGCTGTTTTTT
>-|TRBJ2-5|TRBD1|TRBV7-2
CASSFGQGRRETQYF
TGTGCCAGCAGCTTCGGACAGGGAAGGAGGGAGACCCAGTACTTC
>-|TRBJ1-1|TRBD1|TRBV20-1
CSGPPGGANTEAFF
TGCAGTGGGCCCCCAGGGGGCGCTAACACTGAAGCTTTCTTT
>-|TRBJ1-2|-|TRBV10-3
CAISESEGVGSGYTF
TGTGCCATCAGTGAGTCGGAGGGAGTGGGATCTGGCTACACCTTC
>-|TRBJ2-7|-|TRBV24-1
CATSDSDEQYF
TGTGCCACCAGTGATAGCGACGAGCAGTACTTC
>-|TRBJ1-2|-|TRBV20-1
CSASGQHYGYTF
TGCAGTGCTAGTGGGCAGCACTATGGCTACACCTTC
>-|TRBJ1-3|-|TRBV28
CASSFQVGNTIYF
TGTGCCAGCAGTTTTCAGGTTGGAAACACCATATATTTT
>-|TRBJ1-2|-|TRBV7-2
CASSLLESSLGYTF
TGTGCCAGCAGCTTGCTAGAGAGTTCCTTAGGCTACACCTTC
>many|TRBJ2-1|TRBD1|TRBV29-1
CSVELGQGARSYNEQFF
TGCAGCGTTGAACTCGGACAGGGGGCGCGGTCCTACAATGAGCAGTTCTTC
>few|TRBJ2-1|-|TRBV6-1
CASSELSGRMLATTNEQFF
TGTGCCAGCAGTGAATTGTCGGGGCGAATGCTAGCCACCACCAATGAGCAGTTCTTC
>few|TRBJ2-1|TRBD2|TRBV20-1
CSARSGLAGVNEQFF
TGCAGTGCTAGATCAGGCCTAGCGGGAGTTAATGAGCAGTTCTTC
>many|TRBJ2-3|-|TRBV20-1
CSARDLGGGGDTQYF
TGCAGTGCTAGAGATCTAGGGGGGGGCGGGGATACGCAGTATTTT
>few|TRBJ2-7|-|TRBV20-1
CSARDPGLLQYF
TGCAGTGCTAGAGATCCGGGTCTTCTCCAGTACTTC
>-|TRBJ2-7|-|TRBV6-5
CASSYQPVGAEQYF
TGTGCCAGCAGCTACCAGCCGGTGGGGGCCGAGCAGTACTTC
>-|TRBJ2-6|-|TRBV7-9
CASSPTAAGANVLTF
TGTGCCAGCAGCCCTACAGCAGCTGGGGCCAACGTCCTGACTTTC
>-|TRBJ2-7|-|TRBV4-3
CASSLEVAVGGDEQYF
TGCGCCAGCAGCTTAGAAGTTGCGGTAGGTGGGGACGAGCAGTACTTC
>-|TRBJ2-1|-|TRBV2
CASWDGGYNEQFF
TGTGCCAGCTGGGACGGGGGATACAATGAGCAGTTCTTC
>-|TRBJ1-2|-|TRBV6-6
CASSYSAPDYGYTF
TGTGCCAGCAGTTACTCAGCACCAGACTATGGCTACACCTTC
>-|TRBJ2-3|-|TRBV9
CASSPGLVTQGTQYF
TGTGCCAGCAGCCCCGGCTTAGTAACACAGGGTACGCAGTATTTT
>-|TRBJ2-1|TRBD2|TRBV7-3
CASSLRAGGLYNEQFF
TGTGCCAGCAGCTTAAGAGCGGGAGGGCTTTACAATGAGCAGTTCTTC
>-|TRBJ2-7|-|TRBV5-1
CASSWLGGTYEQYF
TGCGCCAGCAGCTGGCTTGGGGGGACCTACGAGCAGTACTTC
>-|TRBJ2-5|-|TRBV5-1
CASSFVPPGLQGETQYF
TGCGCCAGCAGCTTCGTCCCACCGGGTCTGCAGGGTGAGACCCAGTACTTC
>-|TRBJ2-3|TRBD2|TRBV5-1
CASRRWREGDTQYF
TGCGCCAGCAGGAGATGGCGGGAGGGAGATACGCAGTATTTT
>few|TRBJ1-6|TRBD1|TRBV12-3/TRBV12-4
CASSSRGQGNSPLHF
TGTGCCAGCAGTTCCCGCGGACAGGGAAATTCACCCCTCCACTTT
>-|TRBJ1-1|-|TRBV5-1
CASSWNSEAFF
TGCGCCAGCAGCTGGAACAGTGAAGCTTTCTTT
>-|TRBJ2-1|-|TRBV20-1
CSAAGTFYNEQFF
TGCAGTGCTGCCGGGACATTTTACAATGAGCAGTTCTTC
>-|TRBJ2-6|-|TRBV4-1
CASSLAASGANVLTF
TGCGCCAGCAGCCTAGCGGCCTCTGGGGCCAACGTCCTGACTTTC
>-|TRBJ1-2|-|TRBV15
CATTEVGQDGYTF
TGTGCCACCACCGAAGTCGGGCAAGATGGCTACACCTTC
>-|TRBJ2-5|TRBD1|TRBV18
CASAPGPGTGYF
TGTGCCAGCGCACCGGGGCCCGGGACAGGGTACTTC
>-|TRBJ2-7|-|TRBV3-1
CASTPGSHPYEQYF
TGTGCCAGCACGCCCGGGAGCCATCCCTACGAGCAGTACTTC
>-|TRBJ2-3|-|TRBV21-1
CASSIHSREDTQYF
TGTGCCAGCAGCATACACAGCCGGGAAGATACGCAGTATTTT
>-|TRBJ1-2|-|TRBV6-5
CASRPNRQIYYGYTF
TGTGCCAGCAGACCCAACCGACAGATTTACTATGGCTACACCTTC
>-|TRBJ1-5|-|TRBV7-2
CASSDRVHQPQHF
TGTGCCAGCAGCGACAGAGTACATCAGCCCCAGCATTTT
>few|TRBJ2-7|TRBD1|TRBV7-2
CASSWDRVPREQYF
TGTGCCAGCAGCTGGGACAGGGTCCCTCGCGAGCAGTACTTC
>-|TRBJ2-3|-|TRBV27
CASTVTAPLAGAITDTQYF
TGTGCCAGCACAGTTACCGCCCCCCTGGCGGGGGCGATCACAGATACGCAGTATTTT
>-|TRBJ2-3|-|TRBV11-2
CASSWTSTDTQYF
TGTGCCAGCAGCTGGACGAGCACAGATACGCAGTATTTT
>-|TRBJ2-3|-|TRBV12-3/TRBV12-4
CASSLFYGGGEDTQYF
TGTGCCAGCAGTTTATTTTACGGGGGAGGAGAAGATACGCAGTATTTT
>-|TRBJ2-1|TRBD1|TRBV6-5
CASRDRGSGYNEQFF
TGTGCCAGCAGGGACAGGGGTTCAGGATACAATGAGCAGTTCTTC
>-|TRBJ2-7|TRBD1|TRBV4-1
CASSSRDSTREQYF
TGCGCCAGCAGCTCTCGGGACAGTACGCGCGAGCAGTACTTC
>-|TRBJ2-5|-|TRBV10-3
CAIRRGQKETQYF
TGTGCCATCAGGCGGGGACAAAAAGAGACCCAGTACTTC
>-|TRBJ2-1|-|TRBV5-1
CASSLAGFTYNEQFF
TGCGCCAGCAGCTTGGCAGGGTTTACCTACAATGAGCAGTTCTTC
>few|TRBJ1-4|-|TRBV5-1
CASSLGTTTNEKLFF
TGCGCCAGCAGCTTGGGGACTACAACTAATGAAAAACTGTTTTTT
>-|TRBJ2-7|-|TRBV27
CASSPRVRWGYEQYF
TGTGCCAGCAGCCCCCGAGTGCGGTGGGGTTACGAGCAGTACTTC
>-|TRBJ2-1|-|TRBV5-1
CASSLSQGGDEQFF
TGCGCCAGCAGCTTGTCCCAGGGAGGAGATGAGCAGTTCTTC
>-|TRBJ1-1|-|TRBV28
CASRGVRSEAFF
TGTGCCAGCAGGGGGGTTAGGAGTGAAGCTTTCTTT
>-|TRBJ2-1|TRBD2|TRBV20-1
CSASLAGGFSYNEQFF
TGCAGTGCTAGCCTAGCGGGGGGATTCTCCTACAATGAGCAGTTCTTC
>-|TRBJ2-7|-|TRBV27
CASRGFAYEQYF
TGTGCCAGCAGGGGCTTCGCCTACGAGCAGTACTTC
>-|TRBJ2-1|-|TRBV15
CATSSRTERSGYNEQFF
TGTGCCACCAGCTCTCGGACAGAAAGGAGTGGATACAATGAGCAGTTCTTC
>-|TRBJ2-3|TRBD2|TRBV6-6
CASRLAGAPRGADTQYF
TGTGCCAGCAGGCTAGCGGGAGCACCGCGTGGGGCGGATACGCAGTATTTT
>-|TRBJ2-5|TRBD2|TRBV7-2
CVSSLAVGTTEGTQYF
TGTGTCAGCAGCTTAGCTGTTGGGACTACCGAAGGGACCCAGTACTTC
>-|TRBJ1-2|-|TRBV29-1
CSVEAGRAVGGYTF
TGCAGCGTTGAAGCGGGACGCGCCGTGGGAGGCTACACCTTC